This T cell receptor (beta chain) was sequenced during a study of CD8 T cells in ankylosing spondylitis. General study points: For ankylosing spondylitis blood, a TCR beta motif of roughly 8 highly homologous variants appeared characteristic. Researchers report that disease-linked clones proved CD8+ and relatively rare in peripheral blood.

This CDR3 comprises 15 residues. The germline V and J ends were trimmed by 4 bases and 1 base, with 14 bases remaining between them. Looked up from germline, CDR1 is SGHRS and CDR2 is YFSETQ. This clonotype was observed a few times. Its target is unknown. TCRdb used MiXCR to reprocess the 5' RACE reads, holding one entry per CDR3 protein. In the table there are a few hundred thousand distinct CDR3 sequences, 10% to 15% of which are singletons. The sample was blood, either unsorted or a sorted T cell fraction (not recorded which). The sequence was obtained from a male donor with ankylosing spondylitis. The genes are TRBV5-1 and TRBJ1-2, with D tentatively TRBD1 (5 bases). CDR3: CASSPMTAFNYGYTF. Written as DNA, the CDR3 is TGCGCCAGCAGCCCTATGACAGCGTTTAACTATGGCTACACCTTC.